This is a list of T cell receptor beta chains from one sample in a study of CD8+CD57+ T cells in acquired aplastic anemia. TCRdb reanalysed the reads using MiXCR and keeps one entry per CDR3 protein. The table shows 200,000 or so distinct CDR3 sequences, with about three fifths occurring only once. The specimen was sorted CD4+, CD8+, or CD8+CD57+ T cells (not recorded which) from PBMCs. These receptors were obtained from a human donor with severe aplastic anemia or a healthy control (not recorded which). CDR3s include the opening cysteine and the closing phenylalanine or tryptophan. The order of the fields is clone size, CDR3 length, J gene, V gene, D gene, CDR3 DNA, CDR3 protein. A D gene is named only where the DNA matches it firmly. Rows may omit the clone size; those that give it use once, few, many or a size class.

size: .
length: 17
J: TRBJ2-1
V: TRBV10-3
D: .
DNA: TGTGCCATCAGTGAGTCGAGGCAATTTAGCTCCTACAATGAGCAGTTCTTC
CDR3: CAISESRQFSSYNEQFF

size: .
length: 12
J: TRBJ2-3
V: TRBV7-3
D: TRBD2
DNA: TGTGCCAGCAGCTTAGGCAGCGGGAGTCAGTATTTT
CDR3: CASSLGSGSQYF

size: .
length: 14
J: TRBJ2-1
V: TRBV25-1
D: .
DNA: TGTGCCACCCGACAGGTTGCCGGTAACAATGAGCAGTTCTTC
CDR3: CATRQVAGNNEQFF

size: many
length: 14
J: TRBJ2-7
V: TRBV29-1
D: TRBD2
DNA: TGCAGCGTGCTTACTAGCGGGGCGGGGGGCGAGCAGTACTTC
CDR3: CSVLTSGAGGEQYF

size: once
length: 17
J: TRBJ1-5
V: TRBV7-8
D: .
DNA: TGTGCCAGCAGCTTGGGTAACTTGCAGGGGAGCAATCAGCCCCAGCATTTT
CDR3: CASSLGNLQGSNQPQHF

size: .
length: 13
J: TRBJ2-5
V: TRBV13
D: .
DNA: TGTGCCAGCAGCTTAGCGGGGCCAGAGACCCAGTACTTC
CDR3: CASSLAGPETQYF

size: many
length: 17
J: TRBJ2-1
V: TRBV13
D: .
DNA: TGTGCCAGCAGCCCCACGGCGGACAGTATATCCTACAATGAGCAGTTCTTC
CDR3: CASSPTADSISYNEQFF

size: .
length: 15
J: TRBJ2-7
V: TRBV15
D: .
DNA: TGTGCCACCAACAGAGGTAGGGACAACTCCTACGAGCAGTACTTC
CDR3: CATNRGRDNSYEQYF

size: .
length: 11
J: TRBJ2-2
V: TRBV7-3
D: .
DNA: TGTGCCAGCAGTGAGATCGGGGAGCTGTTTTTT
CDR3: CASSEIGELFF

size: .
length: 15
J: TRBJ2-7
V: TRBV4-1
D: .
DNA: TGCGCCAGCAGCCAAGAAGCCAGGGGAGCCTACGAGCAGTACTTC
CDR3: CASSQEARGAYEQYF

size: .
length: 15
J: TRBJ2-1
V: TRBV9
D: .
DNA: TGTGCCAGCAGCGTGGTTGGCGGGACCTACAATGAGCAGTTCTTC
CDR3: CASSVVGGTYNEQFF

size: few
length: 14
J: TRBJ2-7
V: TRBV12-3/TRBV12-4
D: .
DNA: TGTGCCAGCAGCCCTGTCCAGAGCACCTACGAGCAGTACTTC
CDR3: CASSPVQSTYEQYF

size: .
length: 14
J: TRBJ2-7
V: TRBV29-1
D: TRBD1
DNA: TGCAGCAGTGTATCCCTGGGACAGGGCTACGAGCAGTACTTC
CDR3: CSSVSLGQGYEQYF

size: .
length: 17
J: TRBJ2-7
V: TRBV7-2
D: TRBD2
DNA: TGTGCCAGCAGTCCCCAGGGACTGACTAGCGGCTCCTACGAGCAGTACTTC
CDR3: CASSPQGLTSGSYEQYF

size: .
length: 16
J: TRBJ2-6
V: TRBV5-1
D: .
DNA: TGCGCCAGCAGTGTATCACAGGGTTCTGGGGCCAACGTCCTGACTTTC
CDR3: CASSVSQGSGANVLTF